These T cell receptor beta chains were read from a single sample in a study of long-term antiretroviral therapy in people with HIV. Here immunoSEQ multiplex PCR was the method, and the copy in TCRdb shows in-frame clones only, minus some. The table lists approximately 23,000 clones, over 65% of them singletons, with 4.3% in the top ten. The sequences come from unsorted PBMCs, collected approximately 5.7 years after starting antiretroviral therapy. These receptors originate from a man younger than 45 with HIV. The conserved cysteine and the conserved F or W are not part of the CDR3 here. The size entry is marked missing in some rows and otherwise reads once, few, many or a size class.

V gene | clone size | CDR3 length | CDR3 protein
TRBV11-3 | - | 13 | ASSTNRDPKTEAF
TRBV4-2 | - | 12 | ASSLVTTGNEQY
TRBV21-1 | medium-sized | 14 | ASSKLGNSGANVLT
TRBV18 | - | 14 | ASSPRETGLNTEAF
TRBV7-9 | few | 11 | ASSLSGDQPQH
TRBV7-2 | few | 12 | ASSARGVREDYT
TRBV28 | - | 13 | ASSARDRHNQPQH
TRBV7-6 | - | 13 | ASSSPGQQQETQY
TRBV7-3 | - | 12 | ASSRGRSTDTQY
TRBV6-1 | - | 13 | ASIMETGVNEKLF
TRBV6-1 | - | 13 | ASSGGAGFVDEQY
TRBV19 | - | 10 | ASSIQGEKLF
TRBV18 | - | 13 | ASSPGTGGDQPQH
TRBV5-1 | - | 12 | ASSLGSANEKLF
TRBV6-1 | - | 17 | ASSEGIGGLAGPTDTQY
TRBV25-1 | - | 11 | ASSDQGFYEQY
TRBV6-1 | once | 14 | ASSVGRRSGANVLT
TRBV28 | - | 13 | ASSLTGQDSETQY
TRBV5-1 | - | 13 | ASSLGADSGNTIY
TRBV25-1 | - | 12 | ASSSRGTVAEAF
TRBV11-2 | - | 13 | ASSLDIGGMSPLH
TRBV28 | once | 15 | ASNPRGILNSNQPQH
TRBV5-1 | - | 14 | ASSLGRGGMNTEAF
TRBV6-6 | - | 14 | ASSLYPPTVDNEQF
TRBV7-9 | - | 11 | ASSSYYYNEQF
TRBV2 | - | 18 | ASRSRLNLAGGRNAGELF
TRBV29-1 | - | 14 | SVEDRGGPGTDTQY
TRBV4-2 | - | 13 | ASSQFGDSGSGYT
TRBV10-3 | once | 16 | AISESSGGGLSNQPQH
TRBV2 | - | 14 | ASSADRMGSYNEQF
TRBV19 | few | 13 | ASSPGTSAYNEQF
TRBV28 | - | 18 | ASSLRSYSSIYDGNQPQH
TRBV9 | - | 10 | ASSVGYYGYT
TRBV6-5 | - | 12 | ASSYGGANYGYT
TRBV10-3 | few | 11 | AIGTSESNVLT
TRBV9 | - | 16 | ASSVLGGGPSSTDTQY
TRBV29-1 | - | 11 | SFGQGGGQPQH
TRBV4-3 | - | 15 | ASSQDRRQATNEKLF
TRBV6-4 | - | 13 | ASSDARGGTDTQY
TRBV28 | - | 13 | ASSFRFRVLVGQY
TRBV7-2 | - | 11 | ASGPIWNYGYT